This TCR beta chain was recorded in a study of PD-L1 blockade in urothelial cancer (dated by TCRdb to 2015 to 2018). About the investigation overall: Therapy was started at some point between 2012 and 2014 for all patients, and atezolizumab 1,200 mg was administered intravenously every 3 weeks. Blood samples were analyzed at 3 weeks after treatment start (second dose) and at 6 weeks after treatment start. Ten or so patients reached durable clinical benefit, while some 19 patients did not. Patients had an ECOG performance status of 0 or 1 and had received between 0 and 3 prior chemotherapy regimens. In the same patients who had TCR sequencing, pretreatment tumors also underwent whole exome sequencing and RNA sequencing. Blood samples gave a median of about 130,000 T cells and 80,000 or so unique TCRs, with a median clonality of around 0.08. TCR sequencing covered pretreatment tumor samples and matched, serially collected peripheral blood taken before and after atezolizumab treatment. Progression-free survival longer than 6 months counted as durable clinical benefit, and TCR features were additionally tested against both progression-free and overall survival. Pretreatment blood TCR-seq was available for about 27 patients, at least one posttreatment blood collection was obtained for some 24 patients, and tumor TCR-seq was available for some 24 patients. About 85% of the roughly 29 patients were males with bladder-origin urothelial cancer, and about 65% of the roughly 30 reported a prior smoking history. An exploratory multi-omic analysis was conducted of the somatic, immune and clinical correlates of response to PD-L1 blockade with atezolizumab in urothelial cancer.

The investigation overall reported the following: Patients with durable benefit showed greater expansion of tumor-associated TCR clones in peripheral blood 3 weeks after starting treatment (n of about 22, p = 0.022). Because the sample size was small (n ≈ 28) and many of the analyses were exploratory, the results are meant to be hypothesis-generating. Improved progression-free and overall survival was found to be associated with pretreatment peripheral blood TCR clonality below the median.

The cohort included 29 patients with locally advanced or metastatic urothelial carcinoma who were treated at Memorial Sloan Kettering on a trial protocol. Peripheral blood mononuclear cells were collected pretreatment and during treatment, at between 1 and 8 total time points per patient. The Qiagen DNeasy Blood extraction kit was used to purify genomic DNA from total PBMCs and from tumor samples. Collected pretreatment and during treatment, PBMCs were isolated and stored as previously described. V is reduced by 8 bases and J by 0 bases, leaving a spacing of 14 bases between them. From the cysteine up to the phenylalanine, the CDR3 has a length of 15 residues. Just the 45-base CDR3 DNA is kept, in frame starting at base 1. From a lookup of the germline V gene, CDR1 and CDR2 are SGHTA and FQGNSA. Concerning this clone: Its antigen is currently not known. Base qualities were left out, and no much larger clone turns up one base away.

Each PCR received spiked-in synthetic TCR analog templates so that absolute template abundance could be estimated from read counts. Using the immunoSEQ assay, TCRbeta CDR3 regions were amplified from genomic DNA with bias-controlled V and J gene primers. Sequencing of rearranged TCRbeta segments was performed at approximately 20X coverage. The original pipeline was this. Clustering was used to correct sequencing errors, and CDR3s were annotated against IMGT to assign V, D and J genes. Out-of-frame and stop-codon sequences were excluded, and only productive TCRbeta rearrangements were used in downstream analyses. To compute clonality, Shannon entropy was normalized by the log of the number of unique productive sequences and then subtracted from one. Fisher's exact test with Benjamini-Hochberg correction, using a cutoff of adjusted p below 0.01, was how clones that differed between time points or between blood and tumor were identified. TCRdb re-hosts the immuneACCESS table, in-frame sequences only. Its copies lack some clones; in the studies checked, an unresolved V gene accounts for under half of them, and the cause for the rest is not known. The V and J calls and clone size come from that table; D and trimming were worked out from the DNA. This sample holds about 70,000 clones; less than 90% were observed only once. 4.5% to 5.5% of the sample belongs to the ten largest clones.

This chain is built from TRBV7-2 and TRBJ1-3; the D gene remains uncertain. This TCR was sampled from a man between 65 and 85 years old with urothelial cancer. The source material was PBMCs, sampled around atezolizumab (anti-PD-L1) treatment. The DNA sequence is given as TGTGCCAGCGGCCAAAACCGAGGCTCTGGAAACACCATATATTTT. This is translated as CASGQNRGSGNTIYF.